The present T cell receptor beta chain was sequenced within a study of shared clonotypes between healthy human individuals. The study, taken as a whole, reports: Sequencing depth was expected to influence donor clonotype sharing.

CDR1 SNHLY and CDR2 FYNNEI come from the germline V gene. The CDR3 extends over 15 amino acids. V gave up 6 bases and J gave up 4 bases; unmatched junction bases: 11. Turning to this clone: Its specificity is unknown.

Profiling relied on immunoSEQ multiplex PCR, and the TCRdb table lists in-frame clones only, not all of them. This table has about 2.3 million clones, just under 95% appearing once. The study enrolled healthy HIV-negative adults without recent acute infections or vaccinations as donors. The sample was naive CD4+ T cells from PBMCs. Subset described: CD45RA+ positively selected. The chain employs TRBV2 and TRBJ2-7; 8 nucleotides line up with TRBD2. The TCR comes from a man in his late teens or twenties in good health. Some clones in this sample may be carry-over from other donors' samples. As DNA, the CDR3 is TGTGCCAGCAGCTTAACGGGAGGGCCTGAATACGAGCAGTACTTC. Translated: CASSLTGGPEYEQYF. The full variable domain, in which reference TRBV2 and TRBJ2-7 provide the parts outside the CDR3, is EPEVTQTPSHQVTQMGQEVILRCVPISNHLYFYWYRQILGQKVEFLVSFYNNEISEKSEIFDDQFSVERPDGSNFTLKIRSTKLEDSAMYFCASSLTGGPEYEQYFGPGTRLTVT.